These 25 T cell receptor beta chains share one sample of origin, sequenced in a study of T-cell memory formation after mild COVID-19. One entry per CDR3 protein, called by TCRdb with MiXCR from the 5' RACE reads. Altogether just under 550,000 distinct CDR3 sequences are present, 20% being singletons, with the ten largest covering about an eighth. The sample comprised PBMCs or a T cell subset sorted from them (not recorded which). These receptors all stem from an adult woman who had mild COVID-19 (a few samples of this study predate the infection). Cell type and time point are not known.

The CDR3 DNA follows: TGTGCCAGCAGCTTCCCCGGGACCCAAGAGACCCAGTACTTC. Its protein product is CASSFPGTQETQYF. The genes are TRBV7-2 and TRBJ2-5, with D perhaps assigned TRBD1 or TRBD2 (5 bases each). Looked up from germline, CDR1 is SGHTA and CDR2 is FQGNSA. With 3 bases removed from V and 1 base from J, the gap between germline ends came to 9 bases. This CDR3 region has 14 residues. The variable domain in full, completed from reference TRBV7-2 and TRBJ2-5, reads GAGVSQSPSNKVTEKGKDVELRCDPISGHTALYWYRQSLGQGLEFLIYFQGNSAPDKSGLPSDRFSAERTGGSVSTLTIQRTQQEDSAVYLCASSFPGTQETQYFGPGTRLLVL.

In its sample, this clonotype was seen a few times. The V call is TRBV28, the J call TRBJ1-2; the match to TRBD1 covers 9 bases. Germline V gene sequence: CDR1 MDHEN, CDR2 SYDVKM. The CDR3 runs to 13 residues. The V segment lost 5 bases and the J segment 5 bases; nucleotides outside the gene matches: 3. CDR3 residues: CASSPQGAYGYTF. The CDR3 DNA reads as TGTGCCAGCAGTCCACAGGGGGCGTATGGCTACACCTTC.

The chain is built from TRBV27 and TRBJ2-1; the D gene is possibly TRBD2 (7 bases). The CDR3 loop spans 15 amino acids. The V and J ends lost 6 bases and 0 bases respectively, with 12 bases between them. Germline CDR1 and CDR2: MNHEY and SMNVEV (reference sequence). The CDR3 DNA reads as TGTGCCAGCAGACTAGGGGGGGCCTCCTACAATGAGCAGTTCTTC. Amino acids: CASRLGGASYNEQFF.

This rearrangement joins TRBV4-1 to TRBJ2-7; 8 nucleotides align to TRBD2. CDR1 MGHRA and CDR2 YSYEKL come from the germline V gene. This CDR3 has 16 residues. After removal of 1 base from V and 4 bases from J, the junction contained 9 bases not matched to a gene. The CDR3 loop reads CASSQASRGAIYEQYF. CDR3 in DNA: TGCGCCAGCAGCCAAGCTTCGCGGGGGGCAATATACGAGCAGTACTTC.

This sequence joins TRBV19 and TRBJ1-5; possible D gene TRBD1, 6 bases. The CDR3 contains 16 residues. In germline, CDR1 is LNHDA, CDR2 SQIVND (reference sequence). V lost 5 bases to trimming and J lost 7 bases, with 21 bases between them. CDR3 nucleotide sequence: TGTGCCAGTAGTGCTCCCACCGGGGGGCAGGTACAGCCCCAGCATTTT. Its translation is CASSAPTGGQVQPQHF.

CDR3 coding DNA: TGCAGCGTTGAAGATTCCAGGGGCCGGACTGAAGCTTTCTTT. This sequence encodes CSVEDSRGRTEAFF. This chain links TRBV29-1 with TRBJ1-1, with a weak D call TRBD1 (6 bases). The V and J ends lost 0 bases and 5 bases respectively, with 13 bases between them. This CDR3 contains 14 residues. CDR1 is SQVTM and CDR2 is ANQGSEA in the germline V gene.

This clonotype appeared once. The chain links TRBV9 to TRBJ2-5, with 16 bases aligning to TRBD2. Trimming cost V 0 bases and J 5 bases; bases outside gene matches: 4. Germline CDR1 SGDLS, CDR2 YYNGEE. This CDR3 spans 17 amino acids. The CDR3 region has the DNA TGTGCCAGCAGCGTAGGGCCGGGACTAGCGGGAGGGGAGACCCAGTACTTC. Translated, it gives CASSVGPGLAGGETQYF.

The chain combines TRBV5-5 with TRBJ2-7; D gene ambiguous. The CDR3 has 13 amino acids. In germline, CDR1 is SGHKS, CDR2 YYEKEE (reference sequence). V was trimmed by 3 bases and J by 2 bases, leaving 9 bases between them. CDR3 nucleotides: TGTGCCAGCAGCTCTCCTCCTCCCTACGAGCAGTACTTC. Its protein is CASSSPPPYEQYF.

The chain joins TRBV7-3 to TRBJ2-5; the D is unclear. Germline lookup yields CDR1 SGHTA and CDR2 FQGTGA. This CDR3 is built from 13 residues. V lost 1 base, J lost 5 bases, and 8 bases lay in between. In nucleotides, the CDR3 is TGTGCCAGCAGCTTAAGTGTGACGGAGACCCAGTACTTC. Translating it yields CASSLSVTETQYF.

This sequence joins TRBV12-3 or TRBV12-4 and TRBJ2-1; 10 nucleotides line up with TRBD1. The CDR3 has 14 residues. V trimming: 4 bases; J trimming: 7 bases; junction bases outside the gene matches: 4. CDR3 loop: CASSSRTGGNEQFF. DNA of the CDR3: TGTGCCAGCAGTTCTCGGACAGGGGGTAATGAGCAGTTCTTC.

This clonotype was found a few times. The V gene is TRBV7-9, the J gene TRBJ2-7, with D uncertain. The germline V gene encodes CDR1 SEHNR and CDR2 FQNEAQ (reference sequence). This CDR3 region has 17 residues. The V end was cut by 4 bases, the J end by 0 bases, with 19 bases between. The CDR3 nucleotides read TGTGCCAGCAGCTCCGCCCGGATAGCCAGGACCTCCTACGAGCAGTACTTC. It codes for CASSSARIARTSYEQYF.

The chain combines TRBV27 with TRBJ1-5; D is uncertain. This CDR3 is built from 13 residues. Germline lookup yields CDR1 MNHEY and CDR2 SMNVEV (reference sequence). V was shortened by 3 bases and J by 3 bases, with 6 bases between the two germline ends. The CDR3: CASSLQFNQPQHF. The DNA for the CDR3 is TGTGCCAGCAGTTTGCAGTTCAATCAGCCCCAGCATTTT.

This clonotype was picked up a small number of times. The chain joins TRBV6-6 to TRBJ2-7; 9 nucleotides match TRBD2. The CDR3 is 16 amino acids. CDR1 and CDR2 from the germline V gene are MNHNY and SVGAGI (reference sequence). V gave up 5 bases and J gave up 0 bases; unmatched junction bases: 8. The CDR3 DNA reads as TGTGCCAGCAGTGACGGGACTAGCTTTGGCTCCTACGAGCAGTACTTC. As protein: CASSDGTSFGSYEQYF.

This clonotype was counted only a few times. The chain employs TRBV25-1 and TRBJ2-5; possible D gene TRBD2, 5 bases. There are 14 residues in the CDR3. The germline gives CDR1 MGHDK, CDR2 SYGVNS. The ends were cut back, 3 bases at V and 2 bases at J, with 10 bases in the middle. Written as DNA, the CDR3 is TGTGCCAGCAGTGATCCGGGCGGGCAAGAGACCCAGTACTTC. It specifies CASSDPGGQETQYF.

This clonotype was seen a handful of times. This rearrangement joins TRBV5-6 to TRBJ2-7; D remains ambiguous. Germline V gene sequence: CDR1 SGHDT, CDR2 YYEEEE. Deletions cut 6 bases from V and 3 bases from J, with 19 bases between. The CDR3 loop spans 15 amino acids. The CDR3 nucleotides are TGTGCCAGCACCCCACTTAATGAGGAGCACTACGAGCAGTACTTC. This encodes CASTPLNEEHYEQYF.

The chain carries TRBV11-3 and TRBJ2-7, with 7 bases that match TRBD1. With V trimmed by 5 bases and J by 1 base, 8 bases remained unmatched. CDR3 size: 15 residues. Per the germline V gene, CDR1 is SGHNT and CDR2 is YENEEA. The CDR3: CASSRRTGTSYEQYF. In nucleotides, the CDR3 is TGTGCCAGCAGCCGTAGGACAGGCACATCCTACGAGCAGTACTTC.

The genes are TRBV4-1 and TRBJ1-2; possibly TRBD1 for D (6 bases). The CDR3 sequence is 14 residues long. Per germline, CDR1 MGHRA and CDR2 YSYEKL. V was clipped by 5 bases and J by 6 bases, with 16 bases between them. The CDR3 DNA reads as TGCGCCAGCAGCAGGCCCGGGGGCTCGAATGGCTACACCTTC. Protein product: CASSRPGGSNGYTF.

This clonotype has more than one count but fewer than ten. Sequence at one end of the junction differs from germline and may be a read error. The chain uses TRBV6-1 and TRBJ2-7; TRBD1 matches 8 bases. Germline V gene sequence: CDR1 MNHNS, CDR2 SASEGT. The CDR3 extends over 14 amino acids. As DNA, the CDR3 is TGTGCCAGCAGTGAAGCAGGGAAGGCCAGGGGGCTTCCCTTC. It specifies CASSEAGKARGLPF.

CDR3 amino acids: CASSLALGSSPLHF. The CDR3 DNA reads as TGTGCCAGCAGTTTAGCGCTGGGGTCATCACCCCTCCACTTT. This chain connects TRBV12-3 or TRBV12-4 to TRBJ1-6; no clear D gene. Trimming took off 0 bases at V and 10 bases at J, with 10 bases between the two ends. The CDR3 covers 14 residues.

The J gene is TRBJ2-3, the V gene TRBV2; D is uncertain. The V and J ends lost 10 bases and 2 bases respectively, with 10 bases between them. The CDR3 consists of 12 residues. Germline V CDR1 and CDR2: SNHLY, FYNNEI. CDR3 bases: TGTGCCACGACCGAACTCACAGATACGCAGTATTTT. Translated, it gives CATTELTDTQYF.

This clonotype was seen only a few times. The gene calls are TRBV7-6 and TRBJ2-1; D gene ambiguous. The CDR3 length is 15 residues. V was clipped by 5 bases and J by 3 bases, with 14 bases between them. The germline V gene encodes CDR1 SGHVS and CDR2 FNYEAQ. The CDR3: CASSESKGYYNEQFF. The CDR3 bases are TGTGCCAGCAGCGAATCAAAGGGTTACTACAATGAGCAGTTCTTC.

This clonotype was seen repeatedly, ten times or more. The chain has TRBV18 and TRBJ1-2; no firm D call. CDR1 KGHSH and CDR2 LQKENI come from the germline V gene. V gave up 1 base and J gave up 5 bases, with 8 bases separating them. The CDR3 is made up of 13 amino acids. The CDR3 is CASSPRQRYGYTF. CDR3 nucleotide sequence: TGTGCCAGCTCACCACGGCAGCGGTATGGCTACACCTTC.

CDR3 bases: TGTGCCAGCAGCACCAGGGGGGGAGATACGCAGTATTTT. Protein product: CASSTRGGDTQYF. V gene TRBV11-2 combines with J gene TRBJ2-3; D possibly matches TRBD1 or TRBD2 (7 bases each). Germline assignment: CDR1 SGHAT and CDR2 FQNNGV. The CDR3 covers 13 residues. The V and J ends lost 5 bases and 5 bases respectively, with 11 bases between them.

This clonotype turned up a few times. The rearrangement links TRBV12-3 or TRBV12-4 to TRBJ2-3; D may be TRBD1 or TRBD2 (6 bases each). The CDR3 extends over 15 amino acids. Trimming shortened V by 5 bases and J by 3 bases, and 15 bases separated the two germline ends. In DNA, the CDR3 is TGTGCCAGCAGTGGCGGCGGGACACGGACAGATACGCAGTATTTT. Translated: CASSGGGTRTDTQYF.

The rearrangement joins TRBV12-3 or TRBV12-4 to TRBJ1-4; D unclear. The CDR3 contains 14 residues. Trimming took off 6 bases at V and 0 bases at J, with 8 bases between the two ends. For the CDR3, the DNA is TGTGCCAGCAGGTTTGGGTCAACTAATGAAAAACTGTTTTTT. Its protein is CASRFGSTNEKLFF.